This T cell receptor beta chain comes out of a study of T-cell memory formation after mild COVID-19. Study-level background: Most TCR clusters belonged to a single donor. Study-level findings and limits: The CD4+ clones that contracted clustered mainly within CM and EM, and the CD8+ clones concentrated in EMRA. Clones that got smaller from day 15 to 85 had even CD4/CD8, while clones growing later tipped toward CD4+.

Comment on this clonotype: The antigen remains unidentified.

Libraries for TCRalpha and TCRbeta carried sample barcodes and unique molecular identifiers via 5'RACE. TCRdb used MiXCR to reprocess the 5' RACE reads, holding one entry per CDR3 protein. The sample contains under 300,000 distinct CDR3 sequences, more than 15% of which appear only once. The sequence was collected from a man younger than 30 who had mild COVID-19 (a few samples of this study predate the infection). Cell type and time point are not known. Material: PBMCs or a T cell subset sorted from them (not recorded which).

The CDR3 DNA follows: TGTGCCAGCGGGGGGACAGGCTCCAATGAGCAGTTCTTC. Its protein product is CASGGTGSNEQFF. The V and J genes are TRBV2 and TRBJ2-1; 8 bases fit TRBD1. Trimming removed 8 bases from V and 6 bases from J; junction bases left unmatched: 6. Looked up from germline, CDR1 is SNHLY and CDR2 is FYNNEI. This CDR3 is 13 amino acids long.